The rows below give T cell receptor beta chains drawn from one sample of a study of CXCR3-negative and CXCR3-positive naive CD8 T cells. For each CDR3 protein, TCRdb gives one entry from its re-call of the 5' RACE reads, without DNA. The sample totals under 150,000 distinct CDR3 sequences; its top ten clones hold approximately 0.28%. The sample consisted of naive CXCR3+ CD8+ T cells from blood. Source of these receptors: a human donor in good health. Some clones in this sample may be carry-over from other donors' samples. The CDR3 runs from the conserved cysteine through the conserved F or W.

CDR3aa	v_gene	j_gene
CASRSGGFNTEAFF	TRBV28	TRBJ1-1
CASSLPPQPARAPLHF	TRBV28	TRBJ1-6
CSAATGNQPQHF	TRBV20-1	TRBJ1-5
CASRPGTGSGASYNEQFF	TRBV28	TRBJ2-1
CASSSRATLTETQYF	TRBV28	TRBJ2-5
CSVDSSGATYF	TRBV29-1	TRBJ2-5
CASSQEFVGERTGNTIYF	TRBV4-3	TRBJ1-3
CSARIANEQFF	TRBV20-1	TRBJ2-1
CASSLGAGNEQFF	TRBV7-2	TRBJ2-1
CASSPTPGQGTYEQYF	TRBV4-1	TRBJ2-7
CSASEPEGLESYNEQFF	TRBV20-1	TRBJ2-1
CASSPPDRVYEQYF	TRBV6-5	TRBJ2-7
CASSYGGGSYNEQFF	TRBV27	TRBJ2-1
CASSFETGTGKVMNTEAFF	TRBV7-3	TRBJ1-1
CASSLEPGARTEAFF	TRBV7-3	TRBJ1-1
CAGLSNYEQYF	TRBV29-1	TRBJ2-7
CAHTRERGNSNQPQHF	TRBV14	TRBJ1-5
CASSQPGGTGGMDGYTF	TRBV4-2	TRBJ1-2
CAIWTSGGSYEQYF	TRBV10-3	TRBJ2-7
CASSLGGDMSSYEQYF	TRBV13	TRBJ2-7
CASSLSPEGNEQFF	TRBV27	TRBJ2-1
CASSRGLNTEAFF	TRBV4-3	TRBJ1-1
CSVEGGTSGLDEQFF	TRBV29-1	TRBJ2-1
CASSFPGGLYGYTF	TRBV7-9	TRBJ1-2
CASSPRSSYEQYF	TRBV7-9	TRBJ2-7
CSTRGGGEQFF	TRBV29-1	TRBJ2-1
CASSFTTGLGTTNTGELFF	TRBV7-2	TRBJ2-2
CASSLVPTPNTGELFF	TRBV7-9	TRBJ2-2
CASSSRQGLSGEQYF	TRBV7-9	TRBJ2-7
CASSQVPPGQGTSGNQPQHF	TRBV4-1	TRBJ1-5
CASSLGLGSRQETQYF	TRBV11-3	TRBJ2-5
CASSYSRRAVGDREINEQFF	TRBV6-2/TRBV6-3	TRBJ2-1
CASSQLSGEINTGELFF	TRBV4-3	TRBJ2-2
CASSFDSSGSGTDTQYF	TRBV11-1	TRBJ2-3